These 32 T cell receptor beta chains were sequenced from one sample in a study of T-cell reconstitution after alpha-beta-depleted transplantation in children. Unique molecular identifiers were incorporated into the prepared TCRbeta library. In TCRdb, the PCR reads were re-called with MiXCR into one record per CDR3 protein. The top ten clones hold 20% to 25% of a sample with 98,000 or so distinct CDR3 sequences, 20% to 30% of them seen once. The starting material was PBMCs, obtained before TCRalphabeta/CD19-depleted stem cell transplant. All receptors come from a boy aged 2 to 9 with acute lymphoblastic leukemia, due to receive a stem cell transplant.

This clonotype came up many times. This chain uses TRBV20-1 with TRBJ1-4; weak D call: TRBD1 (6 bases). The CDR3 consists of 11 residues. Deletions cut 6 bases from V and 11 bases from J, with 13 bases between. Germline CDR1 and CDR2: DFQATT and SNEGSKA (reference sequence). The CDR3: CSAIDRRKLFF. The DNA of the CDR3 is TGCAGTGCCATCGACAGGAGGAAACTGTTTTTT.

V gene TRBV29-1 combines with J gene TRBJ1-1; TRBD1 matches at 8 bases. Germline CDR1 and CDR2: SQVTM and ANQGSEA. The CDR3 covers 13 residues. The V segment lost 5 bases and the J segment 5 bases; nucleotides outside the gene matches: 7. The CDR3 nucleotides are TGCAGCGTTACCGACAGGGGAAGGACTGAAGCTTTCTTT. Translation gives CSVTDRGRTEAFF.

This clonotype was observed a handful of times. CDR3 DNA: TGCAGTGCTTCGATTAGCGGATTTAGCACAGATACGCAGTATTTT. Amino acid sequence: CSASISGFSTDTQYF. The chain joins TRBV20-1 to TRBJ2-3, with TRBD2 as a possible D gene (6 bases). The CDR3 is 15 residues long. Looked up from germline, CDR1 is DFQATT and CDR2 is SNEGSKA (reference sequence). V lost 5 bases to trimming and J lost 0 bases, with 15 bases between them.

This sequence joins TRBV7-2 and TRBJ2-1; 12 nucleotides align to TRBD2. Per germline, CDR1 SGHTA and CDR2 FQGNSA. There are 15 residues in the CDR3. The ends lost 5 bases at V and 7 bases at J; junction bases unmatched: 6. CDR3 DNA sequence: TGTGCCAGCAGCCTTACTAGCGGGAGGATGAATGAGCAGTTCTTC. Amino acids: CASSLTSGRMNEQFF.

This chain joins TRBV7-2 and TRBJ2-7; D remains unclear. V was clipped by 3 bases and J by 2 bases, with 14 bases between them. The germline CDR1 and CDR2 sequences are SGHTA and FQGNSA. The CDR3 spans 15 residues. The CDR3 loop is CASSFRSITPYEQYF. CDR3 DNA: TGTGCCAGCAGCTTTCGCAGTATAACCCCCTACGAGCAGTACTTC. The complete variable domain, with remaining parts taken from reference TRBV7-2 and TRBJ2-7, reads GAGVSQSPSNKVTEKGKDVELRCDPISGHTALYWYRQSLGQGLEFLIYFQGNSAPDKSGLPSDRFSAERTGGSVSTLTIQRTQQEDSAVYLCASSFRSITPYEQYFGPGTRLTVT.

This clonotype came up a few times. V and J are TRBV5-1 and TRBJ2-7; maybe TRBD2 (5 bases). CDR3 length equals 14 residues. Per the germline V gene, CDR1 is SGHRS and CDR2 is YFSETQ. V was cut by 1 base and J by 1 base, with 9 bases left in between. The CDR3 loop reads CASSLSGGSYEQYF. CDR3 DNA: TGCGCCAGCAGCTTGAGCGGAGGTTCCTACGAGCAGTACTTC.

The chain employs TRBV25-1 and TRBJ1-1; D not certain. CDR1 and CDR2 from the germline V gene are MGHDK and SYGVNS. Trimming removed 4 bases at V and 11 bases at J, with 20 bases between. This CDR3 region has 14 residues. CDR3 DNA sequence: TGTGCCAGCAGTGTCGGCAGGTCGGGGAGGTCGGCTTTCTTT. This encodes CASSVGRSGRSAFF.

This clonotype appeared a single time. The V gene is TRBV6-1, the J gene TRBJ1-5; 10 bases align to TRBD1. This CDR3 is 15 amino acids long. V gave up 6 bases and J gave up 7 bases; unmatched junction bases: 9. In germline, CDR1 is MNHNS, CDR2 SASEGT. As DNA, the CDR3 is TGTGCCAGCAGGACGGGACAGGGGTTTGAACAGCCCCAGCATTTT. The encoded protein is CASRTGQGFEQPQHF.

This clonotype was counted a few times. The chain couples TRBV28 to TRBJ2-3, with a tentative D call TRBD1 (6 bases). CDR3 size: 14 residues. Looked up from germline, CDR1 is MDHEN and CDR2 is SYDVKM. V lost 5 bases and J lost 4, with 13 bases in between. In DNA form, the CDR3 reads TGTGCCAGCAGTCCCCGCACAGGGTCAGATACGCAGTATTTT. The encoded protein is CASSPRTGSDTQYF.

Only a few counts were recorded for this clonotype. The chain employs TRBV20-1 and TRBJ2-4, with 7 positions matching TRBD1. The CDR3 consists of 14 residues. With V trimmed by 0 bases and J by 7 bases, 6 bases remained unmatched. From germline, CDR1 is DFQATT and CDR2 SNEGSKA (reference sequence). In nucleotides, the CDR3 is TGCAGTGCTAGAGACGGGGCAGGGGGTAACATTCAGTACTTC. Residues: CSARDGAGGNIQYF.

This clonotype has a count of ten or more. The chain joins TRBV29-1 to TRBJ1-5, with no clear D. The CDR3 sequence is 13 residues long. V lost 4 bases to trimming and J lost 3 bases, with 10 bases between them. Germline V CDR1 and CDR2: SQVTM, ANQGSEA. The CDR3 reads CSVASNPNQPQHF. The CDR3 DNA sequence: TGCAGCGTTGCGAGTAACCCCAATCAGCCCCAGCATTTT.

J is TRBJ2-7 and V is TRBV29-1, with D hard to call. Looked up from germline, CDR1 is SQVTM and CDR2 is ANQGSEA. V was clipped by 6 bases and J by 4 bases, with 13 bases between them. The CDR3 contains 12 residues. Written as DNA, the CDR3 is TGCAGCGTCTCGACACCTTCTTACGAGCAGTACTTC. It yields the protein CSVSTPSYEQYF.

CDR3 sequence: CSAPLSGGETQYF. CDR3 coding DNA: TGCAGTGCTCCCTTAAGCGGAGGGGAGACCCAGTACTTC. This rearrangement joins TRBV20-1 to TRBJ2-5; possibly TRBD2 for D (6 bases). CDR3 length: 13 residues. V dropped 5 bases and J dropped 5 bases, with 15 bases sitting between them. Germline values: CDR1 DFQATT, CDR2 SNEGSKA (reference sequence).

This clonotype was detected a few times. The genes are TRBV20-1 and TRBJ1-3; D perhaps matches TRBD1 (6 bases). The germline V and J ends were trimmed by 4 bases and 0 bases, with 10 bases remaining between them. The CDR3 extends over 14 amino acids. CDR1 and CDR2 (germline): DFQATT, SNEGSKA (reference sequence). In DNA, the CDR3 is TGCAGTGCTATTCGACAGGTCTCTGGAAACACCATATATTTT. It translates to CSAIRQVSGNTIYF.

J is TRBJ2-1 and V is TRBV5-1; TRBD2 matches 7 bases. This CDR3 is 15 amino acids long. V lost 1 base, J lost 7 bases, and 8 bases stayed unmatched. The germline gives CDR1 SGHRS, CDR2 YFSETQ. CDR3: CASSLRSSGGNEQFF. As DNA, the CDR3 is TGCGCCAGCAGCTTGAGGTCTAGCGGAGGTAATGAGCAGTTCTTC.

This chain joins TRBV6-5 and TRBJ2-4; maybe TRBD1 (5 bases). The V gene's germline CDR1 is MNHEY and CDR2 SVGAGI. V lost 2 bases to trimming and J lost 8 bases, with 13 bases between them. This CDR3 is 14 amino acids long. The DNA of the CDR3 is TGTGCCAGCAGTTACGGGGCAGTTAATGACATTCAGTACTTC. Amino acids: CASSYGAVNDIQYF.

The CDR3 loop reads CASSGTSGPRAISTDTQYF. The CDR3 nucleotides read TGTGCCAGCAGTGGAACTAGCGGGCCTCGGGCAATTAGCACAGATACGCAGTATTTT. The chain has TRBV28 and TRBJ2-3; 9 nucleotides align to TRBD2. The V gene's germline CDR1 is MDHEN and CDR2 SYDVKM. This CDR3 has 19 amino acids. V was pared by 5 bases and J by 0 bases, with 15 bases of the junction left unmatched.

The V gene is TRBV7-9, the J gene TRBJ2-1; 7 nucleotides agree with TRBD2. The CDR3 runs to 16 residues. The germline gives CDR1 SEHNR, CDR2 FQNEAQ (reference sequence). The V and J ends lost 4 bases and 9 bases, in that order; junction bases with no gene match: 15. In DNA form, the CDR3 reads TGTGCCAGCAGCTATCCCCCTAGCGGAGTAGGAGGTGAGCAGTTCTTC. It encodes CASSYPPSGVGGEQFF.

The V gene is TRBV5-1, the J gene TRBJ2-3, with D perhaps TRBD1 (5 bases). V lost 1 base and J 4 bases, leaving 10 bases between the germline ends. The CDR3 length is 14 residues. CDR1 SGHRS and CDR2 YFSETQ come from the germline V gene. The CDR3 sequence is CASSLRAGPDTQYF. CDR3 bases: TGCGCCAGCAGCTTGAGGGCAGGGCCAGATACGCAGTATTTT.

This clonotype turned up a few times. The chain links TRBV29-1 to TRBJ2-7; D call uncertain. The CDR3 contains 12 residues. Germline-derived CDR1 and CDR2 are SQVTM and ANQGSEA. Trimming left V 6 bases short and J 7 bases short, with 16 bases between. The CDR3 region has the DNA TGCAGCGTCAAGGACGGCCTCGCGGAGCAGTACTTC. It specifies CSVKDGLAEQYF.

The V and J genes are TRBV28 and TRBJ2-7; 11 bases line up with TRBD1. CDR1 is MDHEN and CDR2 is SYDVKM in the germline V gene. V lost 5 bases, J lost 4 bases, and 4 bases stayed unmatched. CDR3 size: 14 residues. The CDR3 DNA reads TGTGCCAGCAGTATAGGGACAGGGGGTTACGAGCAGTACTTC. It codes for CASSIGTGGYEQYF.

This clonotype appeared a few times. The chain couples TRBV20-1 to TRBJ2-7; D is perhaps TRBD1 or TRBD2 (5 bases each). V lost 4 bases, J lost 6 bases, and 22 bases lay in between. There are 15 residues in the CDR3. Germline-derived CDR1 and CDR2 are DFQATT and SNEGSKA (reference sequence). The CDR3: CSATGTGRLVREQYF. DNA of the CDR3: TGCAGTGCTACCGGGACGGGCCGACTCGTCCGCGAGCAGTACTTC.

This clonotype came up a few times. The chain recombines TRBV6-6 with TRBJ1-1, with D uncertain. The CDR3 covers 16 residues. Trimming cost V 5 bases and J 1 base, with 17 bases left between them. Germline values: CDR1 MNHNY, CDR2 SVGAGI (reference sequence). DNA for the CDR3: TGTGCCAGCAGTGACCAGGTTGCAGGCTCGAACACTGAAGCTTTCTTT. Translating it yields CASSDQVAGSNTEAFF.

This clonotype has more than one count but fewer than ten. The chain has TRBV11-2 and TRBJ2-5; D gene ambiguous. The CDR3 sequence is 13 residues long. Germline V gene sequence: CDR1 SGHAT, CDR2 FQNNGV. Trimming removed 0 bases from V and 5 bases from J, with 7 bases in between. CDR3 sequence reads: CASSLDPGETQYF. The CDR3 coding sequence is TGTGCCAGCAGCTTAGACCCCGGGGAGACCCAGTACTTC. The full variable domain, in which reference TRBV11-2 and TRBJ2-5 provide the parts outside the CDR3, is EAGVAQSPRYKIIEKRQSVAFWCNPISGHATLYWYQQILGQGPKLLIQFQNNGVVDDSQLPKDRFSAERLKGVDSTLKIQPAKLEDSAVYLCASSLDPGETQYFGPGTRLLVL.

The sample holds many counts of this clonotype. V and J are TRBV6-4 and TRBJ1-1; D not certain. The germline CDR1 and CDR2 sequences are MRHNA and SNTAGT. The V and J ends lost 0 bases and 1 base respectively, with 3 bases between them. The CDR3 length is 13 residues. The CDR3 DNA follows: TGTGCCAGCAGTGACTCAGCGAACACTGAAGCTTTCTTT. It encodes CASSDSANTEAFF.

Many counts were recorded for this clonotype. The rearrangement links TRBV20-1 to TRBJ2-1, with 7 bases identical to TRBD2. Germline CDR1 reads DFQATT; CDR2 reads SNEGSKA (reference sequence). The CDR3 is made up of 16 amino acids. V lost 3 bases and J lost 1; bases outside the gene matches: 9. CDR3 in amino acids: CSAREIGEGSYNEQFF. CDR3 bases: TGCAGTGCTAGGGAGATAGGGGAGGGGTCCTACAATGAGCAGTTCTTC.

The V and J genes are TRBV5-6 and TRBJ2-5; 10 nucleotides line up with TRBD1. Trimming removed 0 bases from V and 5 bases from J; junction bases left unmatched: 10. Germline CDR1 and CDR2: SGHDT and YYEEEE. The CDR3 covers 17 residues. CDR3 residues: CASSLVGTGALRETQYF. CDR3 DNA: TGTGCCAGCAGCTTGGTGGGGACAGGGGCTTTACGGGAGACCCAGTACTTC. The whole variable domain, filled in from reference TRBV5-6 and TRBJ2-5, reads DAGVTQSPTHLIKTRGQQVTLRCSPKSGHDTVSWYQQALGQGPQFIFQYYEEEERQRGNFPDRFSGHQFPNYSSELNVNALLLGDSALYLCASSLVGTGALRETQYFGPGTRLLVL.

The V and J genes are TRBV27 and TRBJ2-3; D is possibly TRBD2 (6 bases). CDR3 length: 16 residues. The V and J ends lost 5 bases and 1 base respectively, with 16 bases between them. Per the germline V gene, CDR1 is MNHEY and CDR2 is SMNVEV (reference sequence). CDR3 bases: TGTGCCAGCAGTCCCCTCTGGTCGGGGGGCACAGATACGCAGTATTTT. Protein product: CASSPLWSGGTDTQYF.

This clonotype was picked up a small number of times. The V and J genes are TRBV9 and TRBJ2-7; 7 bases fit TRBD1. The V gene's germline CDR1 is SGDLS and CDR2 YYNGEE. The CDR3 sequence is 13 residues long. Trimming cost V 2 bases and J 6 bases; bases outside gene matches: 5. CDR3 amino acids: CASSVGQATEQYF. The CDR3 nucleotides read TGTGCCAGCAGCGTCGGACAGGCCACCGAGCAGTACTTC.

This chain joins TRBV5-1 and TRBJ2-3, with TRBD2 matching over 7 bases. Germline V CDR1 and CDR2: SGHRS, YFSETQ. J was trimmed by 4 bases and V by 5 bases; bases with no gene match: 10. CDR3 length: 15 amino acids. The CDR3 DNA sequence: TGCGCCAGCAGGGTAGCGGGTGCGACGTCAGATACGCAGTATTTT. Translation gives CASRVAGATSDTQYF. Full variable domain (remainder filled in from reference TRBV5-1 and TRBJ2-3): KAGVTQTPRYLIKTRGQQVTLSCSPISGHRSVSWYQQTPGQGLQFLFEYFSETQRNKGNFPGRFSGRQFSNSRSEMNVSTLELGDSALYLCASRVAGATSDTQYFGPGTRLTVL.

This clonotype has ten or more counts. The chain recombines TRBV5-1 with TRBJ2-1; 9 bases line up with TRBD2. The CDR3 totals 17 residues. V shed 0 bases, J shed 6 bases, and the junction held 10 bases outside the gene matches. Germline values: CDR1 SGHRS, CDR2 YFSETQ. The CDR3 protein is CASSLGRLAEGRNEQFF. The DNA of the CDR3 is TGCGCCAGCAGCTTGGGGCGACTAGCGGAGGGGCGCAATGAGCAGTTCTTC.

This clonotype was counted between two and nine times. The CDR3 spells CASSYTDMGLGTEAFF. The CDR3, as DNA: TGTGCCAGCAGTTACACAGACATGGGGCTAGGGACTGAAGCTTTCTTT. This rearrangement joins TRBV6-2 or TRBV6-3 to TRBJ1-1; possible D gene TRBD1, 5 bases. Germline-derived CDR1 and CDR2 are MNHEY and SVGEGT. V lost 2 bases and J lost 5, with 18 bases in between. The CDR3 sequence is 16 residues long.